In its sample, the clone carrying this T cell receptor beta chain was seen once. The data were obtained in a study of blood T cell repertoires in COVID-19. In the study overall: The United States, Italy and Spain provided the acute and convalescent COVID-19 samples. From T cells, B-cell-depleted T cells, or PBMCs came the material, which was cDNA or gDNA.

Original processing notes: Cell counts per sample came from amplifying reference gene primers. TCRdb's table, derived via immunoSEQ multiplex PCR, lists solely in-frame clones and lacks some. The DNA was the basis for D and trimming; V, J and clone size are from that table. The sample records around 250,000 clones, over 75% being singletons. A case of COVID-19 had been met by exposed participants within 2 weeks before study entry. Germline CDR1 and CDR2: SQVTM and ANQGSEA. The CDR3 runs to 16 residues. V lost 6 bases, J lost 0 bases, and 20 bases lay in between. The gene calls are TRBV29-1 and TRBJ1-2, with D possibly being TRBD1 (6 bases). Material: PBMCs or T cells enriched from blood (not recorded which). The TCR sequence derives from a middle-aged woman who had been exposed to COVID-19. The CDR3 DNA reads TGCAGCGTGGAGAGGTCTCGGGGACAACCTAACTATGGCTACACCTTC. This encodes CSVERSRGQPNYGYTF.